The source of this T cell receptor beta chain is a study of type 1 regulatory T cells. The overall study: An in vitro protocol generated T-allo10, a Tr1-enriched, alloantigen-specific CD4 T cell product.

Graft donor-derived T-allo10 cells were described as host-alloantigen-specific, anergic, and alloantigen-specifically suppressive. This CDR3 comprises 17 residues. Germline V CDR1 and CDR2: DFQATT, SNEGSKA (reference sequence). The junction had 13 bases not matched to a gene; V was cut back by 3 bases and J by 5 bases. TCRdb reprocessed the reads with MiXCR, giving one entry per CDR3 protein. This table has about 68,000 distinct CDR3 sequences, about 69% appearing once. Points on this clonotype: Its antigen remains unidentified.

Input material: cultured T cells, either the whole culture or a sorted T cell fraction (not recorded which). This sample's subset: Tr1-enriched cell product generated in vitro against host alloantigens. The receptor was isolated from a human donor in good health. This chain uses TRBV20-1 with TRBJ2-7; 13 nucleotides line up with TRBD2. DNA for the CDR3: TGCAGTGCTAGCGCACTAGCGGGAGGGACACGGTCGGACGAGCAGTACTTC. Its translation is CSASALAGGTRSDEQYF.